This passage covers 5 T cell receptor beta chains from one sample sequenced in a study of T cell changes during pregnancy in multiple sclerosis. Method: immunoSEQ multiplex PCR; TCRdb's copy keeps in-frame clones and lacks some. The table shows about 70,000 clones, with approximately 94% occurring only once. Material: peripheral blood, obtained in the second trimester of pregnancy. Receptor source: a female donor in good health, enrolled as a control in a pregnancy study.

The rearrangement links TRBV2 to TRBJ1-3, with D uncertain. V was clipped by 5 bases and J by 1 base, with 9 bases between them. The CDR3 has 14 amino acids. CDR1 SNHLY and CDR2 FYNNEI come from the germline V gene. CDR3 in DNA: TGTGCCAGCAGTAGGAGAGAATCTGGAAACACCATATATTTT. This gives the protein CASSRRESGNTIYF.

The rearrangement uses TRBV27 and TRBJ2-1; 7 bases match TRBD1. CDR1 MNHEY and CDR2 SMNVEV come from the germline V gene (reference sequence). The CDR3 spans 15 residues. Trimming cost V 5 bases and J 2 bases; bases outside gene matches: 6. The CDR3 bases are TGTGCCAGCAGTCCCAACAGGGGTGCCTACAATGAGCAGTTCTTC. As protein: CASSPNRGAYNEQFF.

The chain carries TRBV9 and TRBJ1-2; TRBD1 matches 10 bases. Germline V lookup: CDR1 SGDLS, CDR2 YYNGEE. This CDR3 has 12 amino acids. V was clipped by 4 bases and J by 8 bases; unmatched bases: 2. The DNA of the CDR3 is TGTGCCAGCAGCCGGACAGGGGGAGGCTACACCTTC. Encoded protein: CASSRTGGGYTF.

The chain couples TRBV7-9 to TRBJ1-6; no clear D gene. This CDR3 comprises 15 residues. Germline assignment: CDR1 SEHNR and CDR2 FQNEAQ (reference sequence). Trimming took 4 bases from V and 2 from J, leaving 9 bases between them. CDR3 loop: CASSSSGTYNSPLHF. For the CDR3, the DNA is TGTGCCAGCAGCTCGTCCGGGACCTATAATTCACCCCTCCACTTT.

The gene calls are TRBV5-4 and TRBJ2-2, with TRBD1 identical over 11 bases. Germline CDR1 and CDR2: SGHNT and YYREEE (reference sequence). The CDR3 is 15 amino acids. The V segment lost 3 bases and the J segment 5 bases; nucleotides outside the gene matches: 3. The CDR3 DNA follows: TGTGCCAGCAGCTCCGGACAGGGGGCAACCGGGGAGCTGTTTTTT. Its protein is CASSSGQGATGELFF. The variable domain in full, completed from reference TRBV5-4 and TRBJ2-2, reads ETGVTQSPTHLIKTRGQQVTLRCSSQSGHNTVSWYQQALGQGPQFIFQYYREEENGRGNFPPRFSGLQFPNYSSELNVNALELDDSALYLCASSSGQGATGELFFGEGSRLTVL.